The clone carrying this T cell receptor (beta chain) was recorded at least ten times. Its matching antigen is unknown. The use of a sample-barcoded 5' primer and a J-beta primer mix characterized a second PCR of roughly 7 to 12 cycles. TCRdb reprocessed the 5' RACE reads with MiXCR, giving one entry per CDR3 protein. Of hundreds of thousands of distinct CDR3 sequences detected, roughly 48% appear once; the ten largest clones hold about 26%. This sample is part of a study of blood T cells in healthy people across ages. This CDR3 has 12 amino acids. Trimming left V 0 bases short and J 5 bases short, with 5 bases between. CDR1 is DFQATT and CDR2 is SNEGSKA in the germline V gene (reference sequence). General study findings and limits: Diversity figures based on one million T cells were deemed too low.

Material for sequencing was blood. The clonotype was recovered from an elderly man in good health. This chain joins TRBV20-1 and TRBJ2-1; D gene uncertain. DNA of the CDR3: TGCAGTGCTAGAGATAAGGACAATGAGCAGTTCTTC. It is translated as CSARDKDNEQFF.